Below, 13 T cell receptor beta chains from the same sample are listed, as sequenced in a study of naive and memory T cell subsets. Two oligonucleotides, mixed equimolar, formed the beta constant-region primer covering TRBC1 and TRBC2. From the UMI-ligation and nested PCR reads, TCRdb called clonotypes with MiXCR, one entry per CDR3 protein. The table shows 100,000 or so distinct CDR3 sequences, with about 7% occurring only once. Sequenced: central memory CD4+ T cells from blood. All receptors come from a human donor in good health.

Many counts were recorded for this clonotype. This rearrangement joins TRBV29-1 to TRBJ2-5, with TRBD1 matching 7 bases. Losses at the gene ends were 7 bases for V and 5 bases for J; bases not matched to a gene: 7. CDR3 length: 12 amino acids. The germline gives CDR1 SQVTM, CDR2 ANQGSEA. The DNA for the CDR3 is TGCAGCGGATTGACAGGGCGGGAGACCCAGTACTTC. It codes for CSGLTGRETQYF. Based on the CDR3 plus reference TRBV29-1 and TRBJ2-5, the full variable domain is SAVISQKPSRDICQRGTSLTIQCQVDSQVTMMFWYRQQPGQSLTLIATANQGSEATYESGFVIDKFPISRPNLTFSTLTVSNMSPEDSSIYLCSGLTGRETQYFGPGTRLLVL.

This clonotype was detected many times. This chain joins TRBV29-1 and TRBJ1-4; 7 bases match TRBD1. CDR1 and CDR2 from the germline V gene are SQVTM and ANQGSEA. The trim removed 7 bases at V and 7 bases at J, leaving 9 bases unmatched. This CDR3 has 13 residues. The CDR3 protein is CSGQGGYGEKLFF. In DNA, the CDR3 is TGCAGCGGGCAAGGGGGCTATGGTGAAAAACTGTTTTTT.

V and J are TRBV7-9 and TRBJ1-5; D ambiguous. V was shortened by 1 base and J by 6 bases, with 4 bases between the two germline ends. The CDR3 contains 12 residues. The germline V gene has CDR1 SEHNR and CDR2 FQNEAQ (reference sequence). DNA of the CDR3: TGTGCCAGCAGCTTAGGGACTCAGCCCCAGCATTTT. Translation: CASSLGTQPQHF.

This clonotype has only a few counts. The chain's CDR3 is CASSYLGSHEKLFF. The CDR3 DNA is TGTGCCAGCAGTTACTTGGGCAGCCATGAAAAACTGTTTTTT. The rearrangement joins TRBV6-6 to TRBJ1-4; D not resolved. This CDR3 comprises 14 residues. Germline assignment: CDR1 MNHNY and CDR2 SVGAGI (reference sequence). Trimming shortened V by 1 base and J by 6 bases, and 9 bases separated the two germline ends.

This clonotype was counted a few times. This rearrangement joins TRBV7-9 to TRBJ2-1, with D unclear. Looked up from germline, CDR1 is SEHNR and CDR2 is FQNEAQ (reference sequence). This CDR3 has 14 amino acids. V was trimmed by 0 bases and J by 5 bases, leaving 8 bases between them. CDR3 loop: CASSLARDNNEQFF. The CDR3, as DNA: TGTGCCAGCAGCTTAGCGCGCGATAACAATGAGCAGTTCTTC. The full variable domain, rest sourced from reference TRBV7-9 and TRBJ2-1, is DTGVSQNPRHKITKRGQNVTFRCDPISEHNRLYWYRQTLGQGPEFLTYFQNEAQLEKSRLLSDRFSAERPKGSFSTLEIQRTEQGDSAMYLCASSLARDNNEQFFGPGTRLTVL.

This chain uses TRBV7-2 with TRBJ1-6; the D gene is possibly TRBD1 (5 bases). Trimming cost V 1 base and J 8 bases, with 9 bases left between them. Germline values: CDR1 SGHTA, CDR2 FQGNSA. CDR3 length: 14 residues. The CDR3 is CASSLGQGYSPLHF. The CDR3 DNA follows: TGTGCCAGCAGCTTAGGGCAGGGTTATTCACCCCTCCACTTT.

This clonotype was counted at least ten times. This rearrangement joins TRBV3-1 to TRBJ1-2; D gene uncertain. Trimming shortened V by 1 base and J by 5 bases, and 2 bases separated the two germline ends. Germline assignment: CDR1 LGHDT and CDR2 YNNKEL (reference sequence). The CDR3 totals 11 residues. CDR3 in DNA: TGTGCCAGCAGCCAAGGTTATGGCTACACCTTC. Its protein product is CASSQGYGYTF.

This clonotype was recorded many times. The chain links TRBV7-2 to TRBJ1-1; unclear D gene. V lost 6 bases to trimming and J lost 2 bases, with 13 bases between them. CDR1 is SGHTA and CDR2 is FQGNSA in the germline V gene. The CDR3 extends over 14 amino acids. DNA for the CDR3: TGTGCCAGCAGTACATCTTGGGGTAACACTGAAGCTTTCTTT. Translated: CASSTSWGNTEAFF.

In its sample, this clonotype was seen many times. V is TRBV20-1 and J is TRBJ2-3, with D maybe TRBD1 (6 bases). The CDR3 extends over 13 amino acids. V lost 5 bases and J 2 bases, leaving 11 bases between the germline ends. Germline V CDR1 and CDR2: DFQATT, SNEGSKA (reference sequence). For the CDR3, the DNA is TGCAGTGCTCTACAGGGTTTCACAGATACGCAGTATTTT. It yields the protein CSALQGFTDTQYF.

This clonotype was seen many times. V is TRBV20-1 and J is TRBJ2-2; D ambiguous. This CDR3 has 13 amino acids. Germline V gives CDR1 DFQATT, CDR2 SNEGSKA (reference sequence). The V gene lost 5 bases and the J gene lost 6 bases, with 13 bases spanning the gap. CDR3: CSARTTPPGELFF. As DNA, the CDR3 is TGCAGTGCTCGCACGACCCCCCCCGGGGAGCTGTTTTTT.

This clonotype was seen many times. The chain couples TRBV6-6 to TRBJ2-3; 7 bases align to TRBD1. The trim removed 2 bases at V and 2 bases at J, leaving 4 bases unmatched. This CDR3 spans 15 amino acids. The germline CDR1 and CDR2 sequences are MNHNY and SVGAGI (reference sequence). The CDR3 DNA reads as TGTGCCAGCAGTTACGACAGGGCCACCACAGATACGCAGTATTTT. Protein: CASSYDRATTDTQYF.

The V and J genes are TRBV3-1 and TRBJ2-5, with 12 bases lining up with TRBD2. J gave up 6 bases and V 8 bases, and 16 bases lay outside the gene matches. Germline CDR1 and CDR2: LGHDT and YNNKEL (reference sequence). CDR3 size: 17 residues. CDR3 amino acids: CASGSGTSGLVGQTQYF. The CDR3 DNA reads as TGTGCCAGCGGATCCGGGACTAGCGGGCTAGTTGGACAGACCCAGTACTTC.

The rearrangement uses TRBV6-2 or TRBV6-3 and TRBJ2-2; D remains ambiguous. CDR1 and CDR2 (germline): MNHEY, SVGEGT. V was pared by 2 bases and J by 5 bases, with 6 bases between. This CDR3 region has 13 residues. CDR3 in amino acids: CASSYGVTGELFF. The CDR3 bases are TGTGCCAGCAGTTACGGTGTGACCGGGGAGCTGTTTTTT.